This T cell receptor beta chain was sequenced for a study of blood T cell repertoires in COVID-19. Assay used: immunoSEQ multiplex PCR; TCRdb lists only in-frame clones, some missing. The table lists around 320,000 clones, around 87% of them singletons. About this clone: Since a much larger clone is just one base distant, this may be a read error.

Sequencing used PBMCs or T cells enriched from blood (not recorded which). This TCR was recovered from a woman between 18 and 29 years old with acute COVID-19.

Here the CDR3 reads CASSGQGNTEAFF. The CDR3 DNA reads as TGTGCCAGCAGCGGACAGGGGAACACTGAAGCTTTCTTT. The chain is built from TRBV7-9 and TRBJ1-1; 8 nucleotides agree with TRBD1. There are 13 residues in the CDR3. Germline CDR1 is SEHNR and CDR2 is FQNEAQ (reference sequence). J lost 1 base, V lost 5 bases, and 0 bases had no gene match.